What follows are 17 T cell receptor beta chains derived from one specimen sequenced in a study of T-cell memory formation after mild COVID-19. TCRdb used MiXCR to reprocess the 5' RACE reads, holding one entry per CDR3 protein. The table lists 300,000 or so distinct CDR3 sequences, 15% to 20% of them singletons. Material: PBMCs or a T cell subset sorted from them (not recorded which). Receptors originate from a man younger than 30 who had mild COVID-19 (a few samples of this study predate the infection). Cell type and time point are not known.

This chain uses TRBV5-6 with TRBJ2-7; possible D gene TRBD1, 5 bases. CDR3 size: 13 residues. The V end was cut by 0 bases, the J end by 5 bases, with 9 bases between. Germline lookup yields CDR1 SGHDT and CDR2 YYEEEE. CDR3 bases: TGTGCCAGCAGCTTGGGCAGGGCCCACGAGCAGTACGTC. Translated: CASSLGRAHEQYV.

This clonotype was seen at least ten times. The chain employs TRBV2 and TRBJ2-5; tentative D call: TRBD1 (5 bases). Germline V gene sequence: CDR1 SNHLY, CDR2 FYNNEI. CDR3 length equals 17 residues. V gave up 6 bases and J gave up 0 bases, with 20 bases separating them. The CDR3 spells CASRETLTARYQETQYF. The CDR3 DNA is TGTGCCAGCAGGGAGACCCTGACAGCCCGATACCAAGAGACCCAGTACTTC. Based on the CDR3 plus reference TRBV2 and TRBJ2-5, the full variable domain is EPEVTQTPSHQVTQMGQEVILRCVPISNHLYFYWYRQILGQKVEFLVSFYNNEISEKSEIFDDQFSVERPDGSNFTLKIRSTKLEDSAMYFCASRETLTARYQETQYFGPGTRLLVL.

J is TRBJ1-6 and V is TRBV7-9; D is uncertain. This CDR3 is built from 15 residues. The germline gives CDR1 SEHNR, CDR2 FQNEAQ (reference sequence). V gave up 2 bases and J gave up 5 bases, with 10 bases separating them. The CDR3 sequence: CASSLSGRNNSPLHF. CDR3 nucleotides: TGTGCCAGCAGCTTAAGCGGACGGAATAATTCACCCCTCCACTTT.

This chain joins TRBV6-5 and TRBJ2-7; D might be TRBD1 (6 bases). V lost 5 bases and J lost 0, with 8 bases in between. Germline V gives CDR1 MNHEY, CDR2 SVGAGI. CDR3 length equals 13 residues. This chain's CDR3 is CASSTGSSYEQYF. As DNA, the CDR3 is TGTGCCAGCAGTACAGGGAGCTCCTACGAGCAGTACTTC.

The rearrangement links TRBV6-2 or TRBV6-3 to TRBJ1-6; D remains ambiguous. V lost 6 bases and J lost 7, with 4 bases in between. The CDR3 consists of 11 residues. Germline CDR1 is MNHEY and CDR2 is SVGEGT. The CDR3 protein is CASSRNSPLHF. Here the CDR3 DNA reads TGTGCCAGCAGCCGGAATTCACCCCTCCACTTT.

This clonotype was counted between two and nine times. The chain has TRBV6-5 and TRBJ2-5, with TRBD2 matching 7 bases. This CDR3 is built from 13 residues. Per the germline V gene, CDR1 is MNHEY and CDR2 is SVGAGI. The J segment lost 2 bases and the V segment lost 8 bases, leaving 5 bases of the junction unmatched. This chain's CDR3 is CASGPGGQETQYF. CDR3 DNA: TGTGCCAGCGGTCCGGGGGGACAAGAGACCCAGTACTTC.

This clonotype showed up just a few times. The rearrangement joins TRBV20-1 to TRBJ2-3; 11 bases align to TRBD2. Germline lookup yields CDR1 DFQATT and CDR2 SNEGSKA (reference sequence). The ends lost 4 bases at V and 2 bases at J; junction bases unmatched: 5. This CDR3 comprises 15 residues. The CDR3 DNA is TGCAGTGCTAAAGGGACTAGCGGAATCACAGATACGCAGTATTTT. Translating it yields CSAKGTSGITDTQYF.

This CDR3 reads CARVGGDTPPYEQYV. DNA of the CDR3: TGTGCCAGAGTGGGCGGGGACACCCCCCCGTACGAGCAGTACGTC. The chain recombines TRBV6-5 with TRBJ2-7; either TRBD1 or TRBD2 may fit D (6 bases each). The CDR3 runs 15 residues. Per germline, CDR1 MNHEY and CDR2 SVGAGI. Trimming removed 9 bases from V and 4 bases from J, with 22 bases in between.

The genes are TRBV28 and TRBJ2-1; TRBD2 agrees at 12 bases. Trimming at V came to 5 bases and at J to 7 bases, leaving 6 bases not matched to a gene. The CDR3 sequence is 15 residues long. CDR1 is MDHEN and CDR2 is SYDVKM in the germline V gene. CDR3 protein: CASSRGLAGWNEQFF. In nucleotides, the CDR3 is TGTGCCAGCAGTCGAGGACTAGCGGGGTGGAATGAGCAGTTCTTC.

The V and J genes are TRBV5-1 and TRBJ1-5, with unresolved D. CDR1 is SGHRS and CDR2 is YFSETQ in the germline V gene. The CDR3 consists of 13 residues. Trimming took 3 bases from V and 5 from J, leaving 9 bases between them. CDR3 nucleotide sequence: TGCGCCAGCAGCTGGGAAGGTCATCAGCCCCAGCATTTT. It translates to CASSWEGHQPQHF.

The chain couples TRBV7-2 to TRBJ1-5; D unresolved. The V and J ends lost 4 bases and 4 bases respectively, with 14 bases between them. The CDR3 is 15 amino acids. CDR1 is SGHTA and CDR2 is FQGNSA in the germline V gene. CDR3 nucleotides: TGTGCCAGCAGCTCCTCCGGGTGGGGAAATCAGCCCCAGCATTTT. Protein sequence: CASSSSGWGNQPQHF.

This clonotype was counted between two and nine times. The chain couples TRBV6-2 or TRBV6-3 to TRBJ2-3, with 8 bases identical to TRBD1. With V trimmed by 4 bases and J by 3 bases, 12 bases remained unmatched. Germline V gene sequence: CDR1 MNHEY, CDR2 SVGEGT. This CDR3 has 17 residues. The CDR3 DNA sequence: TGTGCCAGCAGTTCCGTCCTCGCAGGGGGCGGTACAGATACGCAGTATTTT. The encoded protein is CASSSVLAGGGTDTQYF.

This rearrangement joins TRBV7-2 to TRBJ1-2; D gene uncertain. V lost 3 bases, J lost 5 bases, and 16 bases lay in between. There are 15 residues in the CDR3. CDR1 is SGHTA, CDR2 FQGNSA, per germline. The CDR3 sequence: CASSFRELADYGYTF. DNA for the CDR3: TGTGCCAGCAGCTTTAGAGAGTTGGCGGATTATGGCTACACCTTC.

The chain is built from TRBV7-9 and TRBJ2-7; the D is unclear. Trimming took off 4 bases at V and 4 bases at J, with 11 bases between the two ends. The CDR3 totals 13 residues. The V gene's germline CDR1 is SEHNR and CDR2 FQNEAQ (reference sequence). CDR3 nucleotides: TGTGCCAGCAGCTCAGGCAGCTTGTACGAGCAGTACGTC. This gives the protein CASSSGSLYEQYV.

The chain is built from TRBV7-2 and TRBJ2-5; TRBD2 aligns across 8 bases. Per the germline V gene, CDR1 is SGHTA and CDR2 is FQGNSA. V shed 1 base, J shed 1 base, and the junction held 5 bases outside the gene matches. The CDR3 consists of 16 residues. DNA of the CDR3: TGTGCCAGCAGCTTAGTAGGCGGGGGGCTCCAAGAGACCCAGTACTTC. This codes for CASSLVGGGLQETQYF.

V and J are TRBV29-1 and TRBJ1-5; D gene ambiguous. Germline lookup yields CDR1 SQVTM and CDR2 ANQGSEA. V gave up 4 bases and J gave up 6 bases, with 13 bases separating them. The CDR3 is 13 amino acids. The CDR3 sequence: CSVGTGVGQPQHF. For the CDR3, the DNA is TGCAGCGTTGGCACCGGGGTTGGTCAGCCCCAGCATTTT.

The chain employs TRBV20-1 and TRBJ2-5; 7 nucleotides line up with TRBD1. CDR1 DFQATT and CDR2 SNEGSKA come from the germline V gene (reference sequence). The CDR3 extends over 12 amino acids. V lost 3 bases, J lost 5 bases, and 3 bases stayed unmatched. CDR3: CSASDRDETQYF. In DNA form, the CDR3 reads TGCAGTGCTAGTGACAGGGACGAGACCCAGTACTTC.